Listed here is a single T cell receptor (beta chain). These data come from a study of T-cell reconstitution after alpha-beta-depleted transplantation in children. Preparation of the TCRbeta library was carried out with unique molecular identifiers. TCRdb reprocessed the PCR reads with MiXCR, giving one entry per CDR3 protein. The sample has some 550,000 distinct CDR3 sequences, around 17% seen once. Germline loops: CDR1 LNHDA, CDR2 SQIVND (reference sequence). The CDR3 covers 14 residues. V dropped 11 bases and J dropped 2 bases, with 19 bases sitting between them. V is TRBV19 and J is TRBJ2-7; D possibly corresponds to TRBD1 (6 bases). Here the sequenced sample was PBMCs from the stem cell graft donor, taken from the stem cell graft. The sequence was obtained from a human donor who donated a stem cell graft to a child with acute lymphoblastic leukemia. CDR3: CAASNRDTTYEQYF. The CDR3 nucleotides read TGTGCCGCCTCAAATCGGGACACCACCTACGAGCAGTACTTC.